What follows is one T cell receptor (beta chain) and its context. Assay: immunoSEQ multiplex PCR; the TCRdb copy retains only in-frame clones and omits some. The sample lists over a million clones; 78% were seen once. This sample is drawn from a study of shared clonotypes between healthy human individuals. Germline CDR1 is MNHEY and CDR2 is SMNVEV (reference sequence). V shed 5 bases and J shed 0 bases, with 20 bases lying between them. CDR3 length: 18 residues. Sequencing used memory CD4+ T cells from PBMCs. Subset of the sample: CD45RA-negative fraction. The chain is built from TRBV27 and TRBJ2-1; D is uncertain. This clonotype originated in a man younger than 30 in good health. Some clones in this sample may be carry-over from other donors' samples. Here the CDR3 reads CASSHTPPPASSYNEQFF. In DNA, the CDR3 is TGTGCCAGCAGTCACACACCTCCCCCGGCTAGCTCCTACAATGAGCAGTTCTTC.